The T cell receptor beta chain under discussion was sequenced for a study of blood T cell repertoires in COVID-19. Measured with immunoSEQ multiplex PCR; TCRdb has only the in-frame clones, and not every one. The top ten clones hold about 1% of a sample with 250,000 to 300,000 clones, over 75% of them seen once. The CDR3 runs to 19 residues. Germline V gene data show CDR1 as LNHDA and CDR2 as SQIVND (reference sequence). V lost 5 bases and J lost 1; bases outside the gene matches: 16. Enrollees, roughly 18 to 95 years old, lived in 25 or so US areas. This receptor was obtained from a woman aged 30 to 39 who had recovered from COVID-19. The sample comprised PBMCs or T cells enriched from blood (not recorded which). This rearrangement joins TRBV19 to TRBJ2-1, with 8 bases identical to TRBD1. The CDR3 protein is CASSSWDRFLGGSYNEQFF. The CDR3, as DNA: TGTGCCAGTAGTTCCTGGGACAGGTTTTTGGGTGGGTCCTACAATGAGCAGTTCTTC.